These 23 T cell receptor beta chains originate from one sample sequenced in a study of blood T cell repertoires in COVID-19. This table comes from immunoSEQ multiplex PCR, and its TCRdb copy is limited to in-frame clones, with some not included. The sample has 180,000 or so clones; more than 70% are singletons. Sequenced material: peripheral blood. These receptors all stem from an older woman with acute or convalescent COVID-19.

The chain uses TRBV18 and TRBJ1-2; D gene unclear. The V end lost 0 bases, the J end lost 3 bases, and 8 bases lay between the germline ends. The CDR3 is 14 amino acids. The germline CDR1 and CDR2 sequences are KGHSH and LQKENI. The CDR3 region is CASSPPAPDYGYTF. DNA of the CDR3: TGTGCCAGCTCACCACCGGCACCCGACTATGGCTACACCTTC.

V is TRBV2 and J is TRBJ1-4, with no clear D. The CDR3 extends over 18 amino acids. Germline loops: CDR1 SNHLY, CDR2 FYNNEI. With 6 bases removed from V and 0 bases from J, the gap between germline ends came to 20 bases. The CDR3 loop reads CASSLLEATWTTNEKLFF. CDR3 DNA sequence: TGTGCCAGCAGCCTCCTAGAGGCGACTTGGACAACTAATGAAAAACTGTTTTTT.

The chain carries TRBV4-1 and TRBJ1-5; 9 positions match TRBD1. The trim removed 1 base at V and 7 bases at J, leaving 8 bases unmatched. CDR1 and CDR2 from the germline V gene are MGHRA and YSYEKL. This CDR3 spans 16 amino acids. The CDR3 DNA is TGCGCCAGCAGCCAAGTTCCCGGGACAGGGAGCCAGCCCCAGCATTTT. Amino acid sequence: CASSQVPGTGSQPQHF.

The J gene is TRBJ2-7, the V gene TRBV6-1; D is unclear. V shed 0 bases and J shed 3 bases, with 3 bases lying between them. The CDR3 has 12 residues. Per the germline V gene, CDR1 is MNHNS and CDR2 is SASEGT. The CDR3: CASSEAYYEQYF. In nucleotides, the CDR3 is TGTGCCAGCAGTGAAGCCTACTACGAGCAGTACTTC.

The V gene is TRBV30, the J gene TRBJ2-6, with TRBD1 as a possible D gene (6 bases). The CDR3 totals 13 residues. The germline V gene has CDR1 GTSNPN and CDR2 SVGIG (reference sequence). Trimming shortened V by 7 bases and J by 2 bases, and 9 bases separated the two germline ends. CDR3 region: CASNRAGANVLTF. The CDR3 bases are TGTGCCTCCAACAGGGCTGGGGCCAACGTCCTGACTTTC.

The V gene is TRBV5-1, the J gene TRBJ1-6; no reliable D call. Trimming took off 0 bases at V and 4 bases at J, with 5 bases between the two ends. CDR3 length equals 14 residues. Germline V lookup: CDR1 SGHRS, CDR2 YFSETQ. CDR3 residues: CASSLGQYNSPLHF. The CDR3 DNA is TGCGCCAGCAGCTTGGGCCAGTATAATTCACCCCTCCACTTT.

CDR3 nucleotide sequence: TGTGCCAGCAGCTTATTACGAGTTAATGAGCAGTTCTTC. The encoded protein is CASSLLRVNEQFF. The V and J genes are TRBV7-2 and TRBJ2-1; no clear D gene. This CDR3 contains 13 residues. The V end lost 2 bases, the J end lost 7 bases, and 9 bases lay between the germline ends. Germline V gives CDR1 SGHTA, CDR2 FQGNSA.

This clone has only a few counts. The chain combines TRBV2 with TRBJ1-2; D is perhaps TRBD1 (5 bases). This CDR3 comprises 12 residues. Per germline, CDR1 SNHLY and CDR2 FYNNEI. The germline V and J ends were trimmed by 4 bases and 2 bases, with 5 bases remaining between them. CDR3 loop: CASSGQNYGYTF. The CDR3 DNA sequence: TGTGCCAGCAGTGGACAGAACTATGGCTACACCTTC.

The chain has TRBV4-1 and TRBJ2-3; 7 nucleotides agree with TRBD1. Germline lookup yields CDR1 MGHRA and CDR2 YSYEKL. V shed 0 bases and J 0 bases; nucleotides not matched to a gene: 6. The CDR3 sequence is 17 residues long. Here the CDR3 DNA reads TGCGCCAGCAGCCAAGAAGGGACAGTTGTTAGCACAGATACGCAGTATTTT. Its translation: CASSQEGTVVSTDTQYF.

The rearrangement links TRBV5-5 to TRBJ1-2; perhaps TRBD1 as D (5 bases). Germline CDR1 SGHKS, CDR2 YYEKEE (reference sequence). The CDR3 totals 15 residues. V was cut by 4 bases and J by 2 bases, with 15 bases left in between. The CDR3 coding sequence is TGTGCCAGCAGCCCCGTGGGGGGAGGGAACTATGGCTACACCTTC. Translating it yields CASSPVGGGNYGYTF.

This clone was seen only once. The V gene is TRBV19, the J gene TRBJ1-2; a weak D match, TRBD1 (5 bases). The ends were cut back, 7 bases at V and 5 bases at J, with 11 bases in the middle. This CDR3 is built from 12 residues. Germline V gene data show CDR1 as LNHDA and CDR2 as SQIVND (reference sequence). The CDR3 bases are TGTGCCAGTAATGCGGGGGAGTATGGCTACACCTTC. Translated, it gives CASNAGEYGYTF.

V and J are TRBV28 and TRBJ1-2, with TRBD1 as a possible D gene (6 bases). V lost 4 bases and J lost 8, with 11 bases in between. The CDR3 consists of 12 residues. Germline assignment: CDR1 MDHEN and CDR2 SYDVKM. In DNA form, the CDR3 reads TGTGCCAGCAGTTACAGGGTGGGCGGCTACACCTTC. Its protein product is CASSYRVGGYTF.

This rearrangement joins TRBV5-1 to TRBJ1-6; TRBD1 agrees at 7 bases. Unmatched junction bases numbered 4, after V lost 2 bases and J lost 5 bases. CDR1 and CDR2 (germline): SGHRS, YFSETQ. The CDR3 covers 15 residues. The CDR3 coding sequence is TGCGCCAGCAGCTTACTACAGGGGAATAATTCACCCCTCCACTTT. Translating it yields CASSLLQGNNSPLHF. The full variable domain, with the rest looked up from reference TRBV5-1 and TRBJ1-6, is KAGVTQTPRYLIKTRGQQVTLSCSPISGHRSVSWYQQTPGQGLQFLFEYFSETQRNKGNFPGRFSGRQFSNSRSEMNVSTLELGDSALYLCASSLLQGNNSPLHFGNGTRLTVT.

This chain connects TRBV3-1 (or the pseudogene TRBV3-2) to TRBJ2-1; no definite D call. CDR3 length equals 13 residues. The germline gives CDR1 LGHDT, CDR2 YNNKEL (reference sequence). The V and J ends lost 4 bases and 5 bases respectively, with 9 bases between them. CDR3 bases: TGTGCCAGCAGCCCAACTACAAACAATGAGCAGTTCTTC. Translated, it gives CASSPTTNNEQFF.

The sample holds one count of this clone. The chain uses TRBV3-1 (or the pseudogene TRBV3-2) and TRBJ1-2; D ambiguous. The CDR3 consists of 14 residues. V shed 0 bases and J shed 4 bases, with 9 bases lying between them. Germline loops: CDR1 LGHDT, CDR2 YNNKEL (reference sequence). CDR3 DNA: TGTGCCAGCAGCCAAGATTTTACCGGCTATGGCTACACCTTC. This sequence encodes CASSQDFTGYGYTF.

The table lists this clone with a count of one. The V gene is TRBV30, the J gene TRBJ1-4; D is unclear. V was clipped by 0 bases and J by 0 bases, with 11 bases between them. Germline V gene sequence: CDR1 GTSNPN, CDR2 SVGIG (reference sequence). The CDR3 runs 16 residues. The CDR3, as DNA: TGTGCCTGGAGTGTATGGTCAGAATCAACTAATGAAAAACTGTTTTTT. Its translation is CAWSVWSESTNEKLFF.

Notes on this clone: Within the sample, other DNA sequences also encode this same CDR3. The J gene is TRBJ2-5, the V gene TRBV27, with D maybe TRBD2 (6 bases). The CDR3 is made up of 13 amino acids. Per germline, CDR1 MNHEY and CDR2 SMNVEV (reference sequence). V was cut by 3 bases and J by 4 bases, with 9 bases left in between. In DNA form, the CDR3 reads TGTGCCAGCAGTTTGGGGGGTGGAGAGACCCAGTACTTC. It codes for CASSLGGGETQYF.

CDR3 nucleotide sequence: TGCGCCAGCAGCTTTCAGTTCGGGGCAGATACGCAGTATTTT. Protein: CASSFQFGADTQYF. The chain has TRBV5-1 and TRBJ2-3, with a possible D match to TRBD2 (5 bases). V lost 2 bases and J 4 bases, leaving 11 bases between the germline ends. The CDR3 length is 14 residues. CDR1 SGHRS and CDR2 YFSETQ come from the germline V gene.

V is TRBV28 and J is TRBJ2-7; D may be TRBD2 (5 bases). Germline V lookup: CDR1 MDHEN, CDR2 SYDVKM. The V and J ends lost 8 bases and 6 bases respectively, with 11 bases between them. The CDR3 is made up of 11 amino acids. This chain's CDR3 is CASRGLSEQYF. The CDR3 nucleotides read TGTGCCAGCCGAGGGCTATCCGAGCAGTACTTC.

This clone was recorded only once. The V and J genes are TRBV3-1 (or the pseudogene TRBV3-2) and TRBJ2-1, with D possibly TRBD1 on 5 matching bases. Germline lookup yields CDR1 LGHDT and CDR2 YNNKEL (reference sequence). V lost 4 bases, J lost 10 bases, and 11 bases lay in between. The CDR3 is 12 residues long. In DNA, the CDR3 is TGTGCCAGCAGCCCGATTAGGGGAGAGCAGTTCTTC. Its protein is CASSPIRGEQFF.

V usage is TRBV27 and J usage is TRBJ1-1; 11 positions agree with TRBD1. Germline V gene lookup returns CDR1 MNHEY and CDR2 SMNVEV (reference sequence). CDR3 size: 14 residues. V shed 7 bases, J shed 5 bases, and the junction held 6 bases outside the gene matches. The chain's CDR3 is CASNPGTGGTEAFF. The DNA for the CDR3 is TGTGCCAGCAACCCCGGGACAGGGGGAACTGAAGCTTTCTTT.

This rearrangement joins TRBV6-5 to TRBJ2-2; D is ambiguous. V gave up 8 bases and J gave up 0 bases, with 7 bases separating them. The CDR3 loop spans 13 amino acids. Germline CDR1 and CDR2: MNHEY and SVGAGI. The CDR3: CASRGANTGELFF. The CDR3 bases are TGTGCCAGCCGCGGCGCGAACACCGGGGAGCTGTTTTTT.

The gene calls are TRBV7-9 and TRBJ1-3; D perhaps matches TRBD1 (5 bases). V was pared by 5 bases and J by 0 bases, with 14 bases between. From germline, CDR1 is SEHNR and CDR2 FQNEAQ (reference sequence). The CDR3 is 16 amino acids. The chain's CDR3 is CASSLDSPSSGNTIYF. Here the CDR3 DNA reads TGTGCCAGCAGCCTCGACAGTCCGAGCTCTGGAAACACCATATATTTT.